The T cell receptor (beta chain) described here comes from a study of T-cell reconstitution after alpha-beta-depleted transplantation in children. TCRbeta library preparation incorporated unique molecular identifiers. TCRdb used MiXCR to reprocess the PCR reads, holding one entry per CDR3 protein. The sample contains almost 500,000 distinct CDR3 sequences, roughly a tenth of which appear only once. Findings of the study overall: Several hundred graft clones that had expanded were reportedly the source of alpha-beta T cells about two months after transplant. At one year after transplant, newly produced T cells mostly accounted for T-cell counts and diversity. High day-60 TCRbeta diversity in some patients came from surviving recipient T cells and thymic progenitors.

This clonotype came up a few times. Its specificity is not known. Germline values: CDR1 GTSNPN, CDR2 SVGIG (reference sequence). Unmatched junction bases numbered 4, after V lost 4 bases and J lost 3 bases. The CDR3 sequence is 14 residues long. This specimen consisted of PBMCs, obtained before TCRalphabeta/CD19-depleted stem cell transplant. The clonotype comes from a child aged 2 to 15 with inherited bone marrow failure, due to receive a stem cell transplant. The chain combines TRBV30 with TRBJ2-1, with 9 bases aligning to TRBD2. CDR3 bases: TGTGCCTGGAATAGCGGGAGCGGCTACAATGAGCAGTTCTTC. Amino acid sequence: CAWNSGSGYNEQFF.